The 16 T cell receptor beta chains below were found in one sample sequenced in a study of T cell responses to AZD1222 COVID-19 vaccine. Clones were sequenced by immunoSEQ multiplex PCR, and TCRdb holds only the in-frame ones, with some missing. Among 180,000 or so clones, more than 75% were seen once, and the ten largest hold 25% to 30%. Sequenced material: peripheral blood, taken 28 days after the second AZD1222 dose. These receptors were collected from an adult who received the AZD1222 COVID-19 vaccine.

The CDR3 DNA follows: TGTGCCAGCAGTGATCTACTAGCGGGTACTTCCTACGAGCAGTACTTC. Protein: CASSDLLAGTSYEQYF. This chain uses TRBV6-1 with TRBJ2-7; TRBD2 matches 9 bases. This CDR3 comprises 16 residues. V shed 3 bases, J shed 1 base, and the junction held 7 bases outside the gene matches. Per the germline V gene, CDR1 is MNHNS and CDR2 is SASEGT.

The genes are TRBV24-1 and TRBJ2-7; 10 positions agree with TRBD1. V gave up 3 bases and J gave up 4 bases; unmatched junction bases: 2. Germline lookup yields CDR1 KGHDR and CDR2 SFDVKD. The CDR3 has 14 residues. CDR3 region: CATSDPGQGYEQYF. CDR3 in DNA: TGTGCCACCAGTGATCCGGGACAGGGGTACGAGCAGTACTTC.

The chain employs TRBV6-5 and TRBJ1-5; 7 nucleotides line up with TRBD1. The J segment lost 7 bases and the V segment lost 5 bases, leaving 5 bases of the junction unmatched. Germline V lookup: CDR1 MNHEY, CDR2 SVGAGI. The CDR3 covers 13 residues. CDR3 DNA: TGTGCCAGCAGTCGACAGGGTTACCAGCCCCAGCATTTT. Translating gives CASSRQGYQPQHF.

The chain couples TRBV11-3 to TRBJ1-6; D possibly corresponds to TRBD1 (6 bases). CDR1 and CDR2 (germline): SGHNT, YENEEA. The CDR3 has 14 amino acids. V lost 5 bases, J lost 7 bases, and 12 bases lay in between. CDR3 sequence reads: CASSLDSANSPLHF. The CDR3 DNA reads TGTGCCAGCAGCCTGGACAGCGCAAATTCACCCCTCCACTTT.

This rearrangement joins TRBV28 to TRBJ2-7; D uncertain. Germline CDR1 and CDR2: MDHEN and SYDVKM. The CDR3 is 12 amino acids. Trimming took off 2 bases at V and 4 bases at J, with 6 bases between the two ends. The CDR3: CASSLNFYEQYF. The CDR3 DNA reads TGTGCCAGCAGTTTAAACTTTTACGAGCAGTACTTC.

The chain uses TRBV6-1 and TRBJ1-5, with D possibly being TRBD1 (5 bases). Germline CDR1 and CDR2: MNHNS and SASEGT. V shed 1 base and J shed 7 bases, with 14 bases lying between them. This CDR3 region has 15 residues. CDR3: CASSEGGRDQQPQHF. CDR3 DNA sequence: TGTGCCAGCAGTGAAGGTGGCAGGGATCAACAGCCCCAGCATTTT.

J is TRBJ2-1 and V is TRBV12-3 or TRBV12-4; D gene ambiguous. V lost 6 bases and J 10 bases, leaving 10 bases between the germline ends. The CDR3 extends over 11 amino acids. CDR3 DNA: TGTGCCAGCAGCCCAGTGGGGGAGCAGTTCTTC. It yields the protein CASSPVGEQFF.

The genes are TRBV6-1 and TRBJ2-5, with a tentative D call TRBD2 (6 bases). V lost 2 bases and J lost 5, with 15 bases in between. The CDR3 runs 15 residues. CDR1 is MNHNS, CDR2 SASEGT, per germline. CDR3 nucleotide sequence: TGTGCCAGCAGTGAAAGCCCGGGGAGGAGGGAGACCCAGTACTTC. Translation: CASSESPGRRETQYF.

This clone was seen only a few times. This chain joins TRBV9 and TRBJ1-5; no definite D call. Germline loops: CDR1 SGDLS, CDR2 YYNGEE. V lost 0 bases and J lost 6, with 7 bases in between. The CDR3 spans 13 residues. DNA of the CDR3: TGTGCCAGCAGCGTAGATCTGGGTCAGCCCCAGCATTTT. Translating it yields CASSVDLGQPQHF.

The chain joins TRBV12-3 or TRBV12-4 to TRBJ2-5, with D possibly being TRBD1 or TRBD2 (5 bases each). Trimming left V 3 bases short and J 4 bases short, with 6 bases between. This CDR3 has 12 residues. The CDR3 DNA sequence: TGTGCCAGCAGTTTTGGGGGAGAGACCCAGTACTTC. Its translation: CASSFGGETQYF.

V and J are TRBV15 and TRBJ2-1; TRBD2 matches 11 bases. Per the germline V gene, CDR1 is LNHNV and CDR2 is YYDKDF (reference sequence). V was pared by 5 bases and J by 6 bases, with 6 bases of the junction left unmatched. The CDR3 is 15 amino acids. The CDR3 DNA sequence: TGTGCCACCAGCGGGGGACTAGCGGCCTCCAATGAGCAGTTCTTC. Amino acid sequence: CATSGGLAASNEQFF.

CDR3 sequence: CASSEGQGWDGYTF. DNA for the CDR3: TGCGCCAGCAGTGAGGGACAGGGGTGGGATGGCTACACCTTC. This chain links TRBV10-2 with TRBJ1-2; 9 nucleotides agree with TRBD1. CDR3 length: 14 residues. Per the germline V gene, CDR1 is WSHSY and CDR2 is SAAADI. The trim removed 2 bases at V and 6 bases at J, leaving 4 bases unmatched.

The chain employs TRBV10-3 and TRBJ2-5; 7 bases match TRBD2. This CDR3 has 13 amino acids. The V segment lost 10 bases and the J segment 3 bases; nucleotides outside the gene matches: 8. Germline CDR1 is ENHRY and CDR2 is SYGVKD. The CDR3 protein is CATFGGGEETQYF. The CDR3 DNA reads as TGTGCCACTTTCGGGGGAGGGGAAGAGACCCAGTACTTC.

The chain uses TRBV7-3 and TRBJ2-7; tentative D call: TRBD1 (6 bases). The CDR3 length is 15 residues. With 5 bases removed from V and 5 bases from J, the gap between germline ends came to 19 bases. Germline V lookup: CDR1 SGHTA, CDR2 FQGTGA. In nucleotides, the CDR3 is TGTGCCAGCAGCGAGTCCGGACAGCCCCTACACGAGCAGTACTTC. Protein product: CASSESGQPLHEQYF.

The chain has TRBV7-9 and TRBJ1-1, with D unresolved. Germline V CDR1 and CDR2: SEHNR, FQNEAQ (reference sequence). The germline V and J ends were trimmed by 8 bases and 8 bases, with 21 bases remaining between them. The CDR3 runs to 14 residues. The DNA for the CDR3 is TGTGCCAGCTACTCGGACGGGATGGCCATGGAAGCTTTCTTT. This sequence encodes CASYSDGMAMEAFF.

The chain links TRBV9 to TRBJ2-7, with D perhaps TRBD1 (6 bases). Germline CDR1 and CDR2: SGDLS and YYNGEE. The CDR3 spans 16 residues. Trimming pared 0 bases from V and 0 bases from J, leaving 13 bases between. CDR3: CASSVEAGAGSYEQYF. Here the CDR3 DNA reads TGTGCCAGCAGCGTAGAGGCAGGGGCCGGCTCCTACGAGCAGTACTTC.